These T cell receptor beta chains were read from a single sample in a study of T-cell memory formation after mild COVID-19. TCRdb recomputed calls from the 5' RACE reads with MiXCR, one row per CDR3 protein. Among 350,000 or so distinct CDR3 sequences listed, around 13% were seen once. The sample was PBMCs or a T cell subset sorted from them (not recorded which). The receptors stem from a man between 18 and 29 years old who had mild COVID-19 (a few samples of this study predate the infection). Cell type and time point are not known. Both conserved end residues are part of each CDR3. A D gene is named only where the DNA matches it firmly. Where a row states a size, it is once, few, many or the class of an expanded clone; other rows omit it.

NA	TRBJ2-1	many	13	TRBV10-3	TGTGCCATCAGCACAAGCATGTATAATGAGCAGTTCTTC	CAISTSMYNEQFF
TRBD1	TRBJ2-5	NA	15	TRBV7-7	TGTGCTAGCAGCCGACCTGGACAGGGTCAAGAGACCCAGTACTTC	CASSRPGQGQETQYF
TRBD1	TRBJ2-1	NA	13	TRBV4-3	TGCGCCAGCAGCCAAGGGGCAGGGGGCGCCCAGTTCTTC	CASSQGAGGAQFF
NA	TRBJ1-1	few	14	TRBV2	TGTGCCAGCAGTGAAGCGCTAGGAGGAGCAAGGGCTTTCTTT	CASSEALGGARAFF
NA	TRBJ1-2	NA	12	TRBV29-1	TGCAGCTTTAGAGTGGGGGTGAATGGCTACACCTTC	CSFRVGVNGYTF
NA	TRBJ1-2	NA	15	TRBV10-3	TGTGCCATCAGTGAGCCGCACAGGGCAGGCTATGGCTACACCTTC	CAISEPHRAGYGYTF
TRBD1	TRBJ2-2	NA	15	TRBV5-1	TGCGCCAGCAGCTGGGGACAGGGGGCAGTCGGGGAGCTGTTTTTT	CASSWGQGAVGELFF
TRBD1	TRBJ1-2	NA	12	TRBV29-1	TGCAGCGCGGGGATGGACAGGCCGGCAGACACCTTC	CSAGMDRPADTF
NA	TRBJ2-1	medium-sized	12	TRBV13	TGTGCCAGCAGCGCATTGGGAAATGAGCAGTTCTTC	CASSALGNEQFF
NA	TRBJ2-1	many	12	TRBV12-3/TRBV12-4	TGTGCCAGCAGTCTACAAAGGGGAGAGCAGTTCTTC	CASSLQRGEQFF
NA	TRBJ2-5	few	15	TRBV2	TGTGCCAGCAGCCCATGGGACTCGTACCAAGAGACCCAGTACTTC	CASSPWDSYQETQYF
TRBD2	TRBJ2-5	few	15	TRBV5-4	TGTGCCAGCAGCACCGGACTAGCGGGGGCAGAGACCCAGTACTTC	CASSTGLAGAETQYF
NA	TRBJ2-5	few	12	TRBV12-3/TRBV12-4	TGTGCCAGCAGCCTCAGTATAGAGACCCAGTACTTC	CASSLSIETQYF
NA	TRBJ1-1	few	13	TRBV7-9	TGTGCCAGCAGCTTTGCAGGCCCCCCGGAAGCTTTCTTT	CASSFAGPPEAFF
TRBD2	TRBJ2-5	few	14	TRBV7-2	TGTGCCAGCAGCTACGGACTAGTCCAAGAGACCCAGTACTTC	CASSYGLVQETQYF
TRBD1	TRBJ1-1	few	15	TRBV7-6	TGTGCCAGCAGCTTGAGACAGGGAGAAGACACTGAAGCTTTCTTT	CASSLRQGEDTEAFF
NA	TRBJ1-1	NA	13	TRBV11-2	TGTGCCAGCAGCTTAGATCGGGTAGGAGAAGCTTTCTTT	CASSLDRVGEAFF
NA	TRBJ2-5	NA	14	TRBV10-3	TGTGCCATCAGTGAAAGGGCAGGGGGGGAGACCCAGTACTTC	CAISERAGGETQYF
NA	TRBJ2-1	NA	13	TRBV20-1	TGCAGTGCGCGCCGGGCCCCGTACAATGAGCAGTTCTTC	CSARRAPYNEQFF
NA	TRBJ2-1	few	13	TRBV29-1	TGCAGCGTTGATGGGGCCTACTACAATGAGCAGTTCTTC	CSVDGAYYNEQFF